Given below is one T cell receptor (beta chain) in context. The target antigen is unknown. The sample comes from a study of shared clonotypes between healthy human individuals. General study points: Naive subsets tended to show greater estimated richness than memory subsets. Rarefaction revealed incomplete sorted-subset sequencing despite large depth.

Assay used: immunoSEQ multiplex PCR; TCRdb lists only in-frame clones, some missing. Among some 580,000 clones listed, 95% to 98% were seen once. In germline, CDR1 is GTSNPN, CDR2 SVGIG (reference sequence). The CDR3 is 15 residues long. The V gene end was trimmed by 0 bases and the J gene end by 5 bases; junction bases not matched to a gene: 7. The receptor comes from a woman aged 25 to 39 in good health. Sequencing input: naive CD4+ T cells sorted from blood. Subset denoted: CD45RA+ positively selected. The chain carries TRBV30 and TRBJ2-5, with 9 bases that match TRBD1. CDR3 in amino acids: CAWSVGQGLGETQYF. The CDR3 bases are TGTGCCTGGAGTGTAGGACAGGGGCTGGGGGAGACCCAGTACTTC. The full variable domain, completed using reference TRBV30 and TRBJ2-5, is SQTIHQWPATLVQPVGSPLSLECTVEGTSNPNLYWYRQAAGRGLQLLFYSVGIGQISSEVPQNLSASRPQDRQFILSSKKLLLSDSGFYLCAWSVGQGLGETQYFGPGTRLLVL.